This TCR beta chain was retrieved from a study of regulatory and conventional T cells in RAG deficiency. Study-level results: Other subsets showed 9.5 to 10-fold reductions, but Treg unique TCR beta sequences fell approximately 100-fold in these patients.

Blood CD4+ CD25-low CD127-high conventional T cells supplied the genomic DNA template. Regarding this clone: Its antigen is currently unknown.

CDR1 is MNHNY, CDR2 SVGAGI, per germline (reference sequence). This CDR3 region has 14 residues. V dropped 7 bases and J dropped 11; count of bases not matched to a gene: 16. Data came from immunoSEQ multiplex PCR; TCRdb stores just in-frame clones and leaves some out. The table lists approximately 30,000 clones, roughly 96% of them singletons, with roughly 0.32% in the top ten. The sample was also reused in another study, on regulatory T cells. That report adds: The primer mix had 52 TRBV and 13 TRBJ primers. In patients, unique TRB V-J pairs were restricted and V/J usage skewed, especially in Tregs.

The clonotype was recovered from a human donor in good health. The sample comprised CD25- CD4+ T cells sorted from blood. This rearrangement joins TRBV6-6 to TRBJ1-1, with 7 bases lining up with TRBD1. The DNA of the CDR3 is TGTGCCAGCACTAAACTACAGGGGCCGAGTAGGGCTTTCTTT. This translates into CASTKLQGPSRAFF.